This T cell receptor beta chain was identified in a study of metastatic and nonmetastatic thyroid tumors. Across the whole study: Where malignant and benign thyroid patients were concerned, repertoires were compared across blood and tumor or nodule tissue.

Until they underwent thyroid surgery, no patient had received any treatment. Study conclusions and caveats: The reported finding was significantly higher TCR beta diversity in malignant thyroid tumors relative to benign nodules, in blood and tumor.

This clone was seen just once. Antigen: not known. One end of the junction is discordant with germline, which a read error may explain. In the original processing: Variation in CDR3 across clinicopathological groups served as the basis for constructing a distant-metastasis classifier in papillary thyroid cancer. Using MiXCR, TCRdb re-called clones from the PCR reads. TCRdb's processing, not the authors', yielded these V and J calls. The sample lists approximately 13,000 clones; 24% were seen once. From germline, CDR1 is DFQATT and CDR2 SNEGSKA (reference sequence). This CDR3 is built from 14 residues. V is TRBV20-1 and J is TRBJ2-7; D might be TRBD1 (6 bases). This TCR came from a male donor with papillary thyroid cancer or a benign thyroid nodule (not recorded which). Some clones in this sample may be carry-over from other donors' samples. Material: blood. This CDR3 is CSARDMGASYEQYF. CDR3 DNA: TGCAGTGCTAGAGATATGGGGGCCTCCTACGAGCAGTACTTT.